This T cell receptor (beta chain) was profiled in a study of blood T cell repertoires in COVID-19. Study-wide context: COVID-19 samples, acute and convalescent, were from the United States, Italy and Spain. PBMCs, B-cell-depleted T cells, or T cells provided the cDNA or gDNA that made up the material.

Authors' methods: Quantification of nucleated cells was approximated via reference gene primer amplification. The repertoire was sequenced with immunoSEQ multiplex PCR; TCRdb's copy has only in-frame clones and lacks some. For V, J and clone size, that table is used; D and trimming come from the DNA. Here the sample spans 200,000 to 250,000 clones, roughly four fifths being singletons. CDR1 is MNHEY and CDR2 is SVGAGI in the germline V gene. This CDR3 is 16 amino acids long. V was shortened by 0 bases and J by 3 bases, with 14 bases between the two germline ends. This receptor was taken from a woman aged 80 or older with COVID-19, enrolled during active disease. The chain joins TRBV6-5 to TRBJ1-1, with D perhaps TRBD1 (5 bases). The sequenced material came from peripheral blood. The CDR3 nucleotides read TGTGCCAGCAGTTACTCGAAATCAGGGTATTACACTGAAGCTTTCTTT. It translates to CASSYSKSGYYTEAFF.